Listed below are T cell receptor beta chains from one sample, sequenced in a study of cytomegalovirus exposure and HLA in healthy donors. Repertoires were generated with immunoSEQ multiplex PCR, while TCRdb's copy carries only in-frame clones and drops some. This repertoire shows around 93,000 clones, 82% found once; its top ten account for 3.5% to 4%. The sequenced material came from PBMCs. Every receptor here comes from a man aged 45-65 years in good health and CMV-seronegative. CDR3s include the opening cysteine and the closing phenylalanine or tryptophan. D genes are given only for firm matches. Clone size appears in some rows only: once, few, many, or a class for an expanded clone.

J,V,D,size,CDR3,DNA
TRBJ1-3,TRBV5-1,TRBD1,few,CASSFTGVGSGNTIYF,TGCGCCAGCAGCTTTACAGGGGTAGGGTCTGGAAACACCATATATTTT
TRBJ2-7,TRBV5-4,NA,NA,CASSMGLREQYF,TGTGCCAGCAGCATGGGACTTCGGGAGCAGTACTTC
TRBJ2-3,TRBV5-1,TRBD2,NA,CASSLIGTSGGITDTQYF,TGCGCCAGCAGCTTGATAGGGACTAGCGGGGGAATCACAGATACGCAGTATTTT
TRBJ1-5,TRBV9,TRBD1,NA,CASSFRDRDQPQHF,TGTGCCAGCAGCTTCCGGGACAGGGATCAGCCCCAGCATTTT
TRBJ2-7,TRBV29-1,TRBD1,NA,CSVGTGGYEQYF,TGCAGCGTCGGGACAGGGGGGTACGAGCAGTACTTC
TRBJ2-2,TRBV19,TRBD2,NA,CASSTGTSGSRSGELFF,TGTGCCAGTAGTACCGGGACTAGCGGGAGTAGGTCCGGGGAGCTGTTTTTT
TRBJ2-2,TRBV9,TRBD2,NA,CASSRRLAGTGELFF,TGTGCCAGCAGTCGGAGACTAGCGGGGACCGGGGAGCTGTTTTTT
TRBJ2-7,TRBV5-1,NA,NA,CASSSGTGNEQYF,TGCGCCAGCAGCTCCGGTACGGGAAACGAGCAGTACTTC
TRBJ2-7,TRBV27,NA,NA,CASSNTPYEQYF,TGTGCCAGCAGCAACACCCCTTACGAGCAGTACTTC
TRBJ2-1,TRBV7-3,TRBD2,NA,CASSPGGWANEQFF,TGTGCCAGCAGCCCGGGGGGTTGGGCAAATGAGCAGTTCTTC
TRBJ2-5,TRBV4-2,NA,NA,CASSQDEGEETQYF,TGTGCCAGCAGCCAAGATGAGGGAGAAGAGACCCAGTACTTC
TRBJ2-5,TRBV7-6,NA,NA,CASSLEASFQETQYF,TGTGCCAGCAGCTTAGAGGCTAGCTTCCAAGAGACCCAGTACTTC
TRBJ1-2,TRBV2,NA,NA,CATSPGRFNYGYTF,TGTGCCACTTCACCAGGTCGTTTCAACTATGGCTACACCTTC
TRBJ2-1,TRBV30,NA,NA,CAWRVGLGRNEQFF,TGTGCCTGGAGGGTCGGACTGGGGAGGAATGAGCAGTTCTTC
TRBJ1-1,TRBV2,NA,NA,CASRRTEMNTEAFF,TGTGCCAGCAGGAGGACAGAAATGAACACTGAAGCTTTCTTT
TRBJ2-7,TRBV5-1,TRBD1,once,CASSKDRGQGEQYF,TGCGCCAGCAGCAAGGACAGGGGGCAAGGGGAGCAGTACTTC
TRBJ1-2,TRBV6-1,TRBD1,NA,CASRGQTNYGYTF,TGTGCCAGCAGGGGACAGACTAACTATGGCTACACCTTC
TRBJ2-2,TRBV7-9,NA,NA,CASSLNSGELFF,TGTGCCAGCAGCCTCAATAGCGGGGAGCTGTTTTTT
TRBJ2-7,TRBV11-2,NA,NA,CASSTSGSYEQYF,TGTGCCAGCAGCACCAGCGGGTCCTACGAGCAGTACTTC
TRBJ1-5,TRBV6-6,TRBD1,few,CASSYSDRGLDQPQHF,TGTGCCAGCAGTTACTCAGACAGGGGGCTCGATCAGCCCCAGCATTTT
TRBJ1-3,TRBV11-2,NA,NA,CASSFGRQAKSSGNTIYF,TGTGCCAGCAGCTTCGGACGACAGGCAAAATCCTCTGGAAACACCATATATTTT
TRBJ2-1,TRBV13,NA,NA,CASSLGLDEWGSYNEQFF,TGTGCCAGCAGCTTAGGACTAGACGAGTGGGGCTCCTACAATGAGCAGTTCTTC
TRBJ1-4,TRBV19,TRBD1,NA,CASSIDWDRTNEKLFF,TGTGCCAGTAGTATAGATTGGGACAGGACTAATGAAAAACTGTTTTTT
TRBJ1-6,TRBV4-1,TRBD1,NA,CASARDRESPLHF,TGCGCCAGCGCCCGGGACAGGGAATCACCCCTCCACTTT
TRBJ2-2,TRBV6-4,TRBD2,once,CASTKTSGANTGELFF,TGTGCCAGCACTAAGACTAGCGGGGCAAACACCGGGGAGCTGTTTTTT
TRBJ1-6,TRBV4-3,TRBD1,NA,CASSHVYRGRDSPLHF,TGCGCCAGCAGCCACGTCTACAGGGGGCGCGATTCACCCCTCCACTTT
TRBJ2-7,TRBV9,NA,once,CASSVGLRGGGNQYEQYF,TGTGCCAGCAGCGTAGGATTAAGGGGGGGCGGGAATCAGTACGAGCAGTACTTC
TRBJ2-1,TRBV2,TRBD2,NA,CASSESSGRRNEQFF,TGTGCCAGCAGTGAGAGTAGCGGGAGGAGGAATGAGCAGTTCTTC
TRBJ2-7,TRBV4-1,TRBD1,NA,CASSQAPRGQVYEQYF,TGCGCCAGCAGCCAAGCTCCCAGGGGACAGGTCTACGAGCAGTACTTC
TRBJ1-5,TRBV6-5,TRBD1,NA,CASSRQGDQPQHF,TGTGCCAGCAGCAGACAGGGTGATCAGCCCCAGCATTTT
TRBJ2-6,TRBV30,TRBD1,NA,CAWSVRTGFSGANVLTF,TGTGCCTGGAGTGTACGGACAGGCTTCTCTGGGGCCAACGTCCTGACTTTC
TRBJ1-1,TRBV5-1,NA,few,CASSPISLVSGTEAFF,TGCGCCAGCAGCCCCATTAGCCTAGTATCTGGGACTGAAGCTTTCTTT
TRBJ2-1,TRBV5-3,TRBD1,NA,CARSDTGTGVSSYNEQFF,TGTGCCAGAAGCGATACCGGGACAGGAGTTAGCTCCTACAATGAGCAGTTCTTC
TRBJ2-1,TRBV5-1,TRBD2,NA,CASSEGTSGTMAVYNEQFF,TGCGCCAGCAGCGAGGGGACTAGCGGGACAATGGCGGTCTACAATGAGCAGTTCTTC
TRBJ2-2,TRBV28,NA,NA,CATPTDRGTGELFF,TGTGCCACCCCTACGGATAGGGGTACCGGGGAGCTGTTTTTT
TRBJ2-1,TRBV29-1,TRBD2,NA,CSVEGLGFYNEQFF,TGCAGCGTTGAGGGACTAGGGTTTTACAATGAGCAGTTCTTC
TRBJ2-1,TRBV10-3,TRBD2,NA,CAISDLAGGDNEQFF,TGTGCCATCAGTGACCTAGCGGGAGGGGACAATGAGCAGTTCTTC
TRBJ2-7,TRBV5-6,NA,once,CASSLPELGEQYF,TGTGCCAGCAGCTTGCCGGAGCTCGGCGAGCAGTACTTC
TRBJ1-1,TRBV11-2,TRBD1,NA,CASSLRYTGGSVNTEAFF,TGTGCCAGCAGCTTACGGTACACAGGGGGATCAGTGAACACTGAAGCTTTCTTT
TRBJ1-1,TRBV10-3,NA,NA,CAISDPTNTEAFF,TGTGCCATCAGTGACCCTACGAACACTGAAGCTTTCTTT
TRBJ2-7,TRBV11-2,TRBD2,NA,CASSPRLAGAYEQYF,TGTGCCAGCAGCCCGAGACTAGCGGGAGCATACGAGCAGTACTTC
TRBJ1-1,TRBV18,TRBD1,NA,CASSPVGQGTGTEAFF,TGTGCCAGCTCACCAGTGGGACAGGGAACGGGGACTGAAGCTTTCTTT
TRBJ1-4,TRBV11-2,NA,NA,CASSPQTSDMKKLFF,TGTGCCAGCAGCCCCCAGACATCGGATATGAAGAAACTGTTTTTT
TRBJ2-1,TRBV5-1,NA,NA,CASKSTNSLGHEQFF,TGCGCCAGCAAATCCACGAATTCTCTAGGTCATGAGCAGTTCTTC
TRBJ2-7,TRBV2,NA,NA,CASRGRDSGNYEQYF,TGTGCCAGCAGGGGCCGGGACTCAGGAAACTACGAGCAGTACTTC
TRBJ2-6,TRBV7-9,NA,NA,CASSFSGGGPGANVLTF,TGTGCCAGCAGCTTCTCAGGCGGCGGGCCGGGGGCCAACGTCCTGACTTTC
TRBJ2-7,TRBV19,NA,NA,CASSASGSGWYEQYF,TGTGCCAGTAGTGCATCAGGGTCAGGTTGGTACGAGCAGTACTTC
TRBJ2-7,TRBV13,TRBD1,NA,CASSQTGSVYEQYF,TGTGCCAGCAGCCAGACAGGGAGTGTGTACGAGCAGTACTTC
TRBJ1-5,TRBV7-2,NA,NA,CASSSKGLMDQPQHF,TGTGCCAGCAGCTCGAAGGGGCTGATGGATCAGCCCCAGCATTTT
TRBJ2-5,TRBV11-1,TRBD1,NA,CASSVTGQETQYF,TGTGCCAGCAGCGTGACAGGGCAAGAGACCCAGTACTTC
TRBJ1-5,TRBV6-4,NA,NA,CASSPTANQPQHF,TGTGCCAGCAGCCCGACAGCAAATCAGCCCCAGCATTTT
TRBJ2-1,TRBV5-6,NA,NA,CASSSRSDEQFF,TGTGCCAGCAGCTCGAGATCGGATGAGCAGTTCTTC
TRBJ2-5,TRBV7-3,TRBD1,once,CASSRHTGQGALVETQYF,TGTGCCAGCAGTCGGCATACGGGACAGGGGGCGTTGGTGGAGACCCAGTACTTC